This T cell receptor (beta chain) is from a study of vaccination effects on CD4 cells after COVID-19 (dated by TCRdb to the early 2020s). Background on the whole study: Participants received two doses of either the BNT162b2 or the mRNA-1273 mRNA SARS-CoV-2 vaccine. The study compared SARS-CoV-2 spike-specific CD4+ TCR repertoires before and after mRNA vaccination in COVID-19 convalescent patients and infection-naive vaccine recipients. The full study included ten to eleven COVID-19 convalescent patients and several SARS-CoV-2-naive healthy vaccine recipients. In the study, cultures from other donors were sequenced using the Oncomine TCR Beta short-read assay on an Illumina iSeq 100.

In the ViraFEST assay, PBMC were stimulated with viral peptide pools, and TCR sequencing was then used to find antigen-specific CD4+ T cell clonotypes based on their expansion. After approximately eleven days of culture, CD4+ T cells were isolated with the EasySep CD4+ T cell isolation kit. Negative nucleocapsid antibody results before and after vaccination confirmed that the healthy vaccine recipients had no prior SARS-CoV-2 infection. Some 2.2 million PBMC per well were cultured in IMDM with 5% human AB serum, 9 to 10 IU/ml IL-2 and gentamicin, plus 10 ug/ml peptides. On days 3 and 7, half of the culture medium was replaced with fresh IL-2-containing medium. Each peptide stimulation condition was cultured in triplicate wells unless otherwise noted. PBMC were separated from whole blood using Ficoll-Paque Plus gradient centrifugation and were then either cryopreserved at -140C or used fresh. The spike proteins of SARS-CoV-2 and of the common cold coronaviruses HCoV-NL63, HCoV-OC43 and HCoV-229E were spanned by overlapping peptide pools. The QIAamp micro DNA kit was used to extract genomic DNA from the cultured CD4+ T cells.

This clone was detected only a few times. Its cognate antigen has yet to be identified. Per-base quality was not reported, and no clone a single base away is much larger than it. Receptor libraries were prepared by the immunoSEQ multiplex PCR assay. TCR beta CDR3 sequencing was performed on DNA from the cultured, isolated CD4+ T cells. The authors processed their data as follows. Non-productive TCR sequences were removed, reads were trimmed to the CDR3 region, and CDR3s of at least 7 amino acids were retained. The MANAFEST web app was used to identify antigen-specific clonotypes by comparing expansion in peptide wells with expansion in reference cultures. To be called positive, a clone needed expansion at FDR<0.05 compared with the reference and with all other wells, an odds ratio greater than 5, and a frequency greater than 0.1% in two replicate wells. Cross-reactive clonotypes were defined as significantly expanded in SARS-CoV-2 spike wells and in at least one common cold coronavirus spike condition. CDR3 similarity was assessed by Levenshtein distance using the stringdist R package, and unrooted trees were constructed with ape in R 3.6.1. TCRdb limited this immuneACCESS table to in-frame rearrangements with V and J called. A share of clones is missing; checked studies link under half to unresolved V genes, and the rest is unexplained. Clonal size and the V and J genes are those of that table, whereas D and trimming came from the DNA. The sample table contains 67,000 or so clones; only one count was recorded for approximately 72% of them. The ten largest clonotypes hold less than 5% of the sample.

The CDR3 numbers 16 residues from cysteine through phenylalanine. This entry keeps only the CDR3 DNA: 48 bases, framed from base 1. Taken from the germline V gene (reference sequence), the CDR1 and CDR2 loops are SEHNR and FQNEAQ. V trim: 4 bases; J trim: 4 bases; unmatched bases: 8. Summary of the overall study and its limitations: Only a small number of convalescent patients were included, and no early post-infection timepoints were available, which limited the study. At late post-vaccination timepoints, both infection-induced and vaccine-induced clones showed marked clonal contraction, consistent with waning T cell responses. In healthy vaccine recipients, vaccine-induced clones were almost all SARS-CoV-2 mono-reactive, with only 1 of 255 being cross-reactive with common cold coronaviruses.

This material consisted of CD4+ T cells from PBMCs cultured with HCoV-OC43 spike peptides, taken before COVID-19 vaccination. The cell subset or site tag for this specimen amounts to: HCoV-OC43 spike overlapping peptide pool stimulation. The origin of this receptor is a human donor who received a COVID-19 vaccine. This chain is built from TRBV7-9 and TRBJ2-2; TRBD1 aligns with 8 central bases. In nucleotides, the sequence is TGTGCCAGCAGCTACCCCGGGACAGGACGCACCGGGGAGCTGTTTTTT. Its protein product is CASSYPGTGRTGELFF.